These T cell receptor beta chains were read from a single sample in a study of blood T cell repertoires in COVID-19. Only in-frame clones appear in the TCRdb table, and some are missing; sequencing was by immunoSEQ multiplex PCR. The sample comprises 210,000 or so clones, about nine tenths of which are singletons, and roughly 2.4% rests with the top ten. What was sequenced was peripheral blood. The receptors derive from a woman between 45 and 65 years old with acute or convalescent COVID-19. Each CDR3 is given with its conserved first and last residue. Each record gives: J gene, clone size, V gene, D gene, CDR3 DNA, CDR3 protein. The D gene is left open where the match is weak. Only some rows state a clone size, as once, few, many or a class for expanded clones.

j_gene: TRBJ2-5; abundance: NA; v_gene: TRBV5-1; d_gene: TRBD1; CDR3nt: TGCGCCAGCAGCGTGGGGACAGCCCAAGAGACCCAGTACTTC; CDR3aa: CASSVGTAQETQYF
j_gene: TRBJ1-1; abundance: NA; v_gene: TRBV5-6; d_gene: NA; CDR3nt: TGTGCCAGCAGCCTGACAGGGAACACTGAAGCTTTCTTT; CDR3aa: CASSLTGNTEAFF
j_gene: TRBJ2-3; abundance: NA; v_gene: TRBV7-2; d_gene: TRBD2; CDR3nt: TGTGCCAGCAGCCCCCAAGGACTAGGGCAGGGTACGCAGTATTTT; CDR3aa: CASSPQGLGQGTQYF
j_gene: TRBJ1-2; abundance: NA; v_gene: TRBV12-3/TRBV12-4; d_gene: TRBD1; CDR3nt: TGTGCCAGCAGAGACAGGGGAAACTATGGCTACACCTTC; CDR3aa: CASRDRGNYGYTF
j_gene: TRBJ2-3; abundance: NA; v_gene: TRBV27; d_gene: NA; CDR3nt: TGTGCCAGCAGTTTACTCCCTACCCCAGATACGCAGTATTTT; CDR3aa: CASSLLPTPDTQYF
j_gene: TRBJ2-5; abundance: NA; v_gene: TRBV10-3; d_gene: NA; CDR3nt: TGTGCCATCCGACGGGGACTGAACCAAGAGACCCAGTACTTC; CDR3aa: CAIRRGLNQETQYF
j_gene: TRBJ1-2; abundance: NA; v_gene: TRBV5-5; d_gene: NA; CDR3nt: TGTGCCAGCAGCTTGGCCCGGCGGCCCTATGGCTACACCTTC; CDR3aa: CASSLARRPYGYTF
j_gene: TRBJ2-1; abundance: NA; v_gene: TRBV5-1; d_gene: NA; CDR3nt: TGCGCCAGCAGCTTGGATGTTCCAGGACTCAACCGAAAGAATGAGCAGTTCTTC; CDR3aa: CASSLDVPGLNRKNEQFF
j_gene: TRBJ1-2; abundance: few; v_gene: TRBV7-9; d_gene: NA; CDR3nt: TGTGCCAGCAGCTTAAGTACAGGAAACTATGGCTACACCTTC; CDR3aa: CASSLSTGNYGYTF
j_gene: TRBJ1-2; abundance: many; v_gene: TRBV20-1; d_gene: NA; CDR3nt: TGCAGTGCTAGAGATGAGCTATACTACACCTTC; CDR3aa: CSARDELYYTF
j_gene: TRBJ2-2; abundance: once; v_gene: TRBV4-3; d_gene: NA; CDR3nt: TGCGCCAGCAGCCAAGATCCAGTTAACACCGGGGAGCTGTTTTTT; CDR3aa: CASSQDPVNTGELFF
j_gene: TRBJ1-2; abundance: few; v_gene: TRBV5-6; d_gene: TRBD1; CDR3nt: TGTGCCAGCAGCTTTGGACAGGGGGAAGCTTTACACTATGGCTACACCTTC; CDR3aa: CASSFGQGEALHYGYTF
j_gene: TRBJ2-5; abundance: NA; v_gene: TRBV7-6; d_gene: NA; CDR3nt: TGTGCCAGCAGCTTAGTCGGGAAAGAGACCCAGTACTTC; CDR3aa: CASSLVGKETQYF
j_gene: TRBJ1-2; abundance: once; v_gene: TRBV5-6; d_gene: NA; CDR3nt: TGTGCCAGCAGCTTTCTGAGTGGCTACACCTTC; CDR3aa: CASSFLSGYTF
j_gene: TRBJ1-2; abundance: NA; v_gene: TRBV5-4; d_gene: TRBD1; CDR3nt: TGTGCCAGCACCAAAACAGGGGGTGGCTACACCTTC; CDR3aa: CASTKTGGGYTF
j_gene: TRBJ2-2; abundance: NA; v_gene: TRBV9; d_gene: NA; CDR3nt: TGTGCCAGCAGCGTAGCAGCGGTTACGAACACCGGGGAGCTGTTTTTT; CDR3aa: CASSVAAVTNTGELFF
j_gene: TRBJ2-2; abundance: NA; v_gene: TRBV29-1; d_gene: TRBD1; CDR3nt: TGCAGCGTCTCAGGGGGCCCTTGGGCGAACACCGGGGAGCTGTTTTTT; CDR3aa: CSVSGGPWANTGELFF
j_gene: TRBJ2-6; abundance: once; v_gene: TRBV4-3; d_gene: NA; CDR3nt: TGCGCCAGCAGCCAAGGGGGAGGTGGGGCCAACGTCCTGACTTTC; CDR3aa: CASSQGGGGANVLTF
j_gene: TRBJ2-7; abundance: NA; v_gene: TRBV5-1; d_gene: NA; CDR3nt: TGCGCCAGCAGCATTGGGGGCACGAACTCCTACGAGCAGTACTTC; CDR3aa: CASSIGGTNSYEQYF
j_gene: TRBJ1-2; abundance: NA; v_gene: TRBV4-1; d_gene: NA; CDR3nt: TGCGCCAGCAGCCAAGATCGGGGGGGATTAGGCTACACCTTC; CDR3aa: CASSQDRGGLGYTF
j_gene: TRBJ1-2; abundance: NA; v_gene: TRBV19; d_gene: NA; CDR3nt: TGTGCCTCAGCGGACGGGACAACCAACTATGGCTACACCTTC; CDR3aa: CASADGTTNYGYTF
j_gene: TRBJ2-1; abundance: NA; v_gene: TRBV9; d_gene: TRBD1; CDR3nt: TGTGCCAGCAGCGTAGAGGGGGCAGGGAGTAGCTCCTACAATGAGCAGTTCTTC; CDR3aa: CASSVEGAGSSSYNEQFF